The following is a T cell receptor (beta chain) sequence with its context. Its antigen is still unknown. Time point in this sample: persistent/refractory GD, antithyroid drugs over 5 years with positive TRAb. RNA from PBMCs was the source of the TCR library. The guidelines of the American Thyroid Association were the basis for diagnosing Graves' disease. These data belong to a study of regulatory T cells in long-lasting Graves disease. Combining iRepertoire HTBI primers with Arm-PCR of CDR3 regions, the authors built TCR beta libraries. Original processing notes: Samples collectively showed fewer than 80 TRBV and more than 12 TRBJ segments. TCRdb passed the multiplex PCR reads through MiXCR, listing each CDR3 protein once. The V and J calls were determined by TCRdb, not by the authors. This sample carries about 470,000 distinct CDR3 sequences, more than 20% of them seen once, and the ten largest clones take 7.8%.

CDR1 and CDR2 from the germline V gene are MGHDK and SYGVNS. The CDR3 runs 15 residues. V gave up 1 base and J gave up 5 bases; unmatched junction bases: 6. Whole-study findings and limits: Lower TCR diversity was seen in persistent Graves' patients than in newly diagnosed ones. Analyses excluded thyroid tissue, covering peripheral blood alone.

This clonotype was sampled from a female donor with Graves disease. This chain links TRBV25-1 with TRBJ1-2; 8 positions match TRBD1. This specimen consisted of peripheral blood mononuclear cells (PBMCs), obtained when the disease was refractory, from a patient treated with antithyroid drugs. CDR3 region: CASSEFETGDYGYTF. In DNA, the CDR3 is TGTGCCAGCAGTGAATTCGAGACAGGGGATTATGGCTACACCTTC.